Sequencing of this TCR beta chain was carried out in a study of read filtering for tumor transcriptome and immune sequencing. Across the whole study: IR-seq gave about 4 to 10.27 million TCR reads per sample; RNA-seq gave about 80 to 1,400.

At the time of active disease, bone marrow was collected from every patient. CDR1 and CDR2 from the germline V gene are MDHEN and SYDVKM. The CDR3 is 12 residues long. This clonotype was detected many times. From 300 to 400 ng of RNA, a library with molecular barcoded alpha/delta and beta/gamma adaptors was made. In TCRdb, the reads were re-called with MiXCR into one record per CDR3 protein. The sample gives fewer than 25,000 distinct CDR3 sequences, 20% of which show up once; around a sixth is in the top ten. V usage is TRBV28 and J usage is TRBJ1-1; D is unresolved. The sequence was obtained from a donor at least 40 years old with multiple myeloma. The material sequenced was a population of CD138-negative cells sorted from bone marrow. In DNA, the CDR3 is TGTGAGGGTGTCGCAGGTAACACTGAAGCTTTCTTT. Amino acid sequence: CEGVAGNTEAFF.